These 20 T cell receptor beta chains were sequenced from one sample in a study of blood T cell repertoires in COVID-19. Clones were read by immunoSEQ multiplex PCR, and TCRdb kept only the in-frame ones, dropping some. The sample yields roughly 4,700 clones, about four fifths seen once. The sample comprised peripheral blood. All receptors derive from a man in his sixties or seventies with active COVID-19.

DNA for the CDR3: TGTGCCACCAGTGAGACAGGGGTCCGCGCTGAAGCTTTCTTT. Translation: CATSETGVRAEAFF. The chain has TRBV24-1 and TRBJ1-1; the match to TRBD1 covers 8 bases. The trim removed 4 bases at V and 6 bases at J, leaving 6 bases unmatched. Germline V gene lookup returns CDR1 KGHDR and CDR2 SFDVKD. The CDR3 extends over 14 amino acids.

This clone is deemed large. The gene calls are TRBV27 and TRBJ2-5; maybe TRBD2 (5 bases). V dropped 0 bases and J dropped 2 bases, with 10 bases sitting between them. Germline V gene lookup returns CDR1 MNHEY and CDR2 SMNVEV (reference sequence). CDR3 length: 15 residues. CDR3 in amino acids: CASSLSHPGQETQYF. The CDR3 bases are TGTGCCAGCAGTTTATCGCACCCGGGGCAAGAGACCCAGTACTTC.

There are a few counts of this clone. Here the CDR3 reads CASRVEYRGASEQYF. The CDR3 DNA is TGTGCCAGCAGGGTAGAGTACAGGGGAGCGAGCGAGCAGTACTTC. This chain joins TRBV6-5 and TRBJ2-7, with TRBD1 matching over 7 bases. The V gene's germline CDR1 is MNHEY and CDR2 SVGAGI. Germline trimming cut 6 bases from V and 6 bases from J; bases unmatched to any gene: 14. The length of the CDR3 is 15 residues.

As to this clone: At the DNA level, this CDR3 is encoded by other sequences in the same sample as well. This rearrangement joins TRBV9 to TRBJ1-6; 7 bases are shared with TRBD1. The CDR3 sequence is 15 residues long. Trimming removed 3 bases from V and 7 bases from J; junction bases left unmatched: 7. Germline V CDR1 and CDR2: SGDLS, YYNGEE. The CDR3 spells CASSASGTENSPLHF. The CDR3 nucleotides are TGTGCCAGCAGCGCATCAGGGACAGAGAATTCACCCCTCCACTTT.

This clone was seen a handful of times. The V gene is TRBV27, the J gene TRBJ2-1, with TRBD2 matching 8 bases. In germline, CDR1 is MNHEY, CDR2 SMNVEV (reference sequence). The CDR3 has 16 amino acids. V shed 3 bases, J shed 4 bases, and the junction held 8 bases outside the gene matches. The CDR3 loop is CASSLRAGGRYNEQFF. CDR3 in DNA: TGTGCCAGCAGTTTGAGGGCGGGGGGCCGATACAATGAGCAGTTCTTC.

This clone was observed a handful of times. V gene TRBV9 combines with J gene TRBJ1-6, with 11 bases aligning to TRBD1. From germline, CDR1 is SGDLS and CDR2 YYNGEE. This CDR3 has 18 amino acids. V gave up 3 bases and J gave up 2 bases; unmatched junction bases: 7. CDR3 in DNA: TGTGCCAGCAGCGCGGGAGGGGGACAGGGGGCCTATAATTCACCCCTCCACTTT. This translates into CASSAGGGQGAYNSPLHF. Together with reference TRBV9 and TRBJ1-6, the CDR3 gives the full variable domain: DSGVTQTPKHLITATGQRVTLRCSPRSGDLSVYWYQQSLDQGLQFLIQYYNGEERAKGNILERFSAQQFPDLHSELNLSSLELGDSALYFCASSAGGGQGAYNSPLHFGNGTRLTVT.

The rearrangement joins TRBV27 to TRBJ2-1; 10 bases align to TRBD2. V was clipped by 3 bases and J by 5 bases; unmatched bases: 7. Germline CDR1 reads MNHEY; CDR2 reads SMNVEV (reference sequence). The length of the CDR3 is 16 residues. The CDR3 coding sequence is TGTGCCAGCAGTTTCAGGGCTAGCGGGGGCCACAATGAGCAGTTCTTC. Its translation: CASSFRASGGHNEQFF.

The chain is built from TRBV2 and TRBJ1-6; D not resolved. V was shortened by 3 bases and J by 2 bases, with 11 bases between the two germline ends. Germline values: CDR1 SNHLY, CDR2 FYNNEI. The CDR3 is 16 amino acids. This chain's CDR3 is CASSDAGSTYNSPLHF. The CDR3 DNA is TGTGCCAGCAGTGACGCCGGGAGCACCTATAATTCACCCCTCCACTTT.

This clone is termed medium-sized (0.01 to 0.1%). The rearrangement joins TRBV19 to TRBJ2-1; 7 bases line up with TRBD2. V trimming: 10 bases; J trimming: 2 bases; junction bases outside the gene matches: 11. The V gene's germline CDR1 is LNHDA and CDR2 SQIVND (reference sequence). CDR3 length: 15 residues. CDR3 sequence: CATGPLSGAYNEQFF. The CDR3 DNA follows: TGTGCCACGGGACCCCTAAGCGGGGCCTACAATGAGCAGTTCTTC.

V is TRBV5-4 and J is TRBJ2-6; D uncertain. Trimming took off 2 bases at V and 1 base at J, with 7 bases between the two ends. Germline CDR1 and CDR2: SGHNT and YYREEE (reference sequence). The CDR3 extends over 15 amino acids. The chain's CDR3 is CASSFRSSGANVLTF. The CDR3, as DNA: TGTGCCAGCAGCTTTCGGAGTTCTGGGGCCAACGTCCTGACTTTC.

The chain has TRBV10-2 and TRBJ1-2; 8 bases agree with TRBD1. V dropped 3 bases and J dropped 1; count of bases not matched to a gene: 4. Germline-derived CDR1 and CDR2 are WSHSY and SAAADI. The CDR3 is made up of 15 amino acids. CDR3 in amino acids: CASSDRDRSNYGYTF. The CDR3 DNA reads TGCGCCAGCAGTGACCGGGACAGGAGTAACTATGGCTACACCTTC.

The chain links TRBV4-1 to TRBJ2-7; TRBD1 agrees at 8 bases. In germline, CDR1 is MGHRA, CDR2 YSYEKL. J was trimmed by 3 bases and V by 0 bases; bases with no gene match: 10. The CDR3 spans 17 residues. The CDR3 DNA reads TGCGCCAGCAGCCAAGATTCCTTGGGACAGGCGAACTACGAGCAGTACTTC. It is translated as CASSQDSLGQANYEQYF.

The rearrangement uses TRBV2 and TRBJ1-5; TRBD1 matches 7 bases. CDR1 is SNHLY and CDR2 is FYNNEI in the germline V gene. The CDR3 spans 13 residues. V was pared by 6 bases and J by 5 bases, with 4 bases of the junction left unmatched. The DNA for the CDR3 is TGTGCCAGCAGCTACAGGGGTGATCAGCCCCAGCATTTT. Amino acids: CASSYRGDQPQHF. Looking up the rest from reference TRBV2 and TRBJ1-5 gives the full variable domain: EPEVTQTPSHQVTQMGQEVILRCVPISNHLYFYWYRQILGQKVEFLVSFYNNEISEKSEIFDDQFSVERPDGSNFTLKIRSTKLEDSAMYFCASSYRGDQPQHFGDGTRLSIL.

The chain has TRBV19 and TRBJ1-5; D unclear. V was shortened by 3 bases and J by 3 bases, with 12 bases between the two germline ends. Germline CDR1 is LNHDA and CDR2 is SQIVND (reference sequence). This CDR3 has 15 residues. The CDR3 sequence: CASSISGVTNQPQHF. CDR3 nucleotides: TGTGCCAGTAGTATTTCCGGGGTTACCAATCAGCCCCAGCATTTT.

This clone appeared once. V is TRBV30 and J is TRBJ2-3, with 8 positions matching TRBD2. In germline, CDR1 is GTSNPN, CDR2 SVGIG (reference sequence). CDR3 length: 16 amino acids. With V trimmed by 0 bases and J by 8 bases, 13 bases remained unmatched. Written as DNA, the CDR3 is TGTGCCTGGAGTGTACCCCAGCGGGGGAGTTCAGTTACGCAGTATTTT. Amino acid sequence: CAWSVPQRGSSVTQYF.

The chain joins TRBV19 to TRBJ1-5, with TRBD1 matching 9 bases. With V trimmed by 4 bases and J by 2 bases, 6 bases remained unmatched. This CDR3 has 16 amino acids. Germline CDR1 and CDR2: LNHDA and SQIVND (reference sequence). The CDR3 DNA sequence: TGTGCCAGTAGTAGTGGACAGGGGTGGGGCAATCAGCCCCAGCATTTT. Its translation: CASSSGQGWGNQPQHF.

This clone was picked up a small number of times. The chain carries TRBV5-1 and TRBJ2-7; D is unresolved. Germline V gives CDR1 SGHRS, CDR2 YFSETQ. V was clipped by 2 bases and J by 3 bases, with 9 bases between them. There are 13 residues in the CDR3. CDR3 region: CASSFQESYEQYF. CDR3 nucleotide sequence: TGCGCCAGCAGCTTCCAAGAGAGCTACGAGCAGTACTTC.

Written as DNA, the CDR3 is TGTGCCAGCAGCTTAGGGACAGGGGGCGCTCAGCCCCAGCATTTT. Its translation is CASSLGTGGAQPQHF. The rearrangement joins TRBV7-9 to TRBJ1-5, with 11 bases identical to TRBD1. V shed 1 base, J shed 6 bases, and the junction held 2 bases outside the gene matches. This CDR3 is built from 15 residues. Per the germline V gene, CDR1 is SEHNR and CDR2 is FQNEAQ (reference sequence).

The J gene is TRBJ1-2, the V gene TRBV5-5; 10 bases line up with TRBD1. CDR3 length: 17 amino acids. Germline V gene data show CDR1 as SGHKS and CDR2 as YYEKEE (reference sequence). The trim removed 4 bases at V and 3 bases at J, leaving 12 bases unmatched. The CDR3 nucleotides read TGTGCCAGCAGCCCAGCGGGACAGGGGCCCTCTTACTATGGCTACACCTTC. This codes for CASSPAGQGPSYYGYTF.

The gene calls are TRBV19 and TRBJ2-7, with 7 bases identical to TRBD1. The CDR3 is 14 amino acids. V gave up 5 bases and J gave up 3 bases; unmatched junction bases: 7. Germline CDR1 and CDR2: LNHDA and SQIVND (reference sequence). CDR3 protein: CASSPSGQVYEQYF. CDR3 DNA sequence: TGTGCCAGTAGTCCCTCCGGACAGGTCTACGAGCAGTACTTC. Supplemented by reference TRBV19 and TRBJ2-7, the full variable domain reads DGGITQSPKYLFRKEGQNVTLSCEQNLNHDAMYWYRQDPGQGLRLIYYSQIVNDFQKGDIAEGYSVSREKKESFPLTVTSAQKNPTAFYLCASSPSGQVYEQYFGPGTRLTVT.